The clone carrying this TCR beta chain occurred once. Antigen: not known. The germline CDR1 and CDR2 sequences are SGHDT and YYEEEE. CDR3 length equals 14 residues. Trimming shortened V by 0 bases and J by 7 bases, and 14 bases separated the two germline ends. The data were obtained in a study of early stage breast cancer tumors. Background on the study: Of around 15 invasive breast tumors, fewer than 13 were hormone receptor-positive, HER2-negative.

Whole-study findings and limits: Tumors had roughly 2.5-fold higher T cell density than normal breast.

Each sample had two DNA replicates, around 0.45 ug blood or approximately 1.5 ug tissue. Method: immunoSEQ multiplex PCR; TCRdb's copy keeps in-frame clones and lacks some. The table records some 5,000 clones, 61% of them present only once. The V and J genes are TRBV5-6 and TRBJ2-7, with TRBD1 as a possible D gene (5 bases). This TCR came from a person between 45 and 65 years old with breast cancer. The sample consisted of breast tumor tissue. Here the CDR3 reads CASSLGQSTDEQYF. CDR3 DNA sequence: TGTGCCAGCAGCTTGGGACAGAGTACGGATGAGCAGTACTTC.